This T cell receptor (beta chain) is drawn from a study of T cells after yellow fever vaccination. TCRdb independently ran MiXCR on the 5' RACE reads; one entry per CDR3 protein. Of approximately 610,000 distinct CDR3 sequences listed, about a sixth are singletons. V was shortened by 6 bases and J by 6 bases, with 12 bases between the two germline ends. CDR1 is MNHEY and CDR2 is SVGEGT in the germline V gene. This CDR3 region has 12 residues. The sequenced sample was PBMCs, obtained 4 to 5 days after the first yellow fever vaccination. This TCR was recovered from a man aged 18 to 29 who received the YFV17D yellow fever vaccine. This rearrangement joins TRBV6-2 or TRBV6-3 to TRBJ2-7; D might be TRBD2 (5 bases). This CDR3 reads CASSFGRGEQYF. In DNA form, the CDR3 reads TGTGCCAGCAGCTTCGGCCGGGGCGAGCAGTACTTC.